This T cell receptor (beta chain) appears in the sequencing data of a study of CD8 T cells in Susac syndrome. It was with random hexamers that roughly 0.45 to 1 ug RNA was reverse transcribed. By means of immunoSEQ multiplex PCR, TCR beta CDR3 spanning 54 Vbeta and 13 Jbeta underwent amplification. TCRdb fed the immunoSEQ multiplex PCR reads into MiXCR, producing one record per CDR3 protein. The sample consists of more than 55,000 distinct CDR3 sequences, nearly 96% of them appearing once. Sequencing targeted TCR beta in T cells from blood (CD8+ and CD4+). Findings and limits, study-wide: Acknowledgment was made by the study that its TCR sequencing and HLA analysis involved a relatively small number of individuals.

About this clonotype itself: Antigen: not known.

The length of the CDR3 is 19 residues. V was clipped by 5 bases and J by 2 bases, with 26 bases between them. Germline CDR1 MDHEN, CDR2 SYDVKM. The sample consisted of CD4+ T cells from PBMCs. This chain connects TRBV28 to TRBJ2-3; no clear D. This TCR was sampled from a human donor with multiple sclerosis. CDR3 sequence (DNA): TGTGCCAGCAGTACTGCAAGGTACCGAAGGGCAGGACCCACAGATACGCAGTATTTT. Translating gives CASSTARYRRAGPTDTQYF. Filled out from reference TRBV28 and TRBJ2-3, the complete variable domain reads DVKVTQSSRYLVKRTGEKVFLECVQDMDHENMFWYRQDPGLGLRLIYFSYDVKMKEKGDIPEGYSVSREKKERFSLILESASTNQTSMYLCASSTARYRRAGPTDTQYFGPGTRLTVL.